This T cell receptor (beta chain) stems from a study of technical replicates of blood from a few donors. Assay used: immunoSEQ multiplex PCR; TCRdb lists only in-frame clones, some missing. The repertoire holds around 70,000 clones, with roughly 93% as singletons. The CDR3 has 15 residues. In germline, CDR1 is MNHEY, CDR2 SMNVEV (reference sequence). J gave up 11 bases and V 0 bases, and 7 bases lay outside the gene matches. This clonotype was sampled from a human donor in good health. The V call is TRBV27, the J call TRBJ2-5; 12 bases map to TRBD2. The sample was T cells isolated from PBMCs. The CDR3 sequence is CASSLSTLAGGNQYF. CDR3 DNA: TGTGCCAGCAGTTTATCGACACTAGCGGGAGGAAATCAGTACTTC.